This T cell receptor (beta chain) was documented in a study of T cell changes during pregnancy in multiple sclerosis. V lost 2 bases, J lost 6 bases, and 4 bases stayed unmatched. This CDR3 comprises 13 residues. TCRdb keeps only in-frame clones here, not all; method: immunoSEQ multiplex PCR. The sample carries 90,000 or so clones, 85% to 95% recorded once. The source material was peripheral blood, sampled after pregnancy. This receptor was identified in a female donor in good health, enrolled as a control in a pregnancy study. The rearrangement uses TRBV6-7 and TRBJ2-7, with 7 bases identical to TRBD1. TRBV6-7 counts as an open reading frame of uncertain function. This CDR3 is CASSYPQGSEQYF. DNA for the CDR3: TGTGCCAGCAGTTACCCACAGGGGTCCGAGCAGTACTTC.